This T cell receptor beta chain was sequenced during a study of blood T cell repertoires in COVID-19. Study-level information: Material from acute and convalescent COVID-19 was sourced from the United States, Italy and Spain. Sources were T cells, B-cell-depleted T cells, or PBMCs; the material itself was cDNA or gDNA.

Original processing methods: Amplification of reference gene primers provided the estimated nucleated cell counts. The table came from immunoSEQ multiplex PCR; TCRdb's copy has only in-frame clones and leaves some out. V, J and clone size are taken as reported in that table, and D and trimming were inferred from the DNA itself. The profile shows some 670,000 clones, over 80% of them singletons. The specimen was peripheral blood. This receptor was obtained from a woman between 18 and 29 years old with acute or convalescent COVID-19.

Here the CDR3 DNA reads TGTGCCAGCAGGGACAGGGGGACATACACCGGGGAGCTGTTTTTT. Translation: CASRDRGTYTGELFF. The rearrangement uses TRBV7-9 and TRBJ2-2; 10 nucleotides agree with TRBD1. There are 15 residues in the CDR3. Per germline, CDR1 SEHNR and CDR2 FQNEAQ (reference sequence). Germline trimming cut 6 bases from V and 3 bases from J; bases unmatched to any gene: 4. The variable domain in full, completed from reference TRBV7-9 and TRBJ2-2, reads DTGVSQNPRHKITKRGQNVTFRCDPISEHNRLYWYRQTLGQGPEFLTYFQNEAQLEKSRLLSDRFSAERPKGSFSTLEIQRTEQGDSAMYLCASRDRGTYTGELFFGEGSRLTVL.